This is a list of T cell receptor beta chains from one sample in a study of blood T cell repertoires in COVID-19. TCRdb's copy holds only in-frame clones and misses some; the assay was immunoSEQ multiplex PCR. The table lists approximately 470,000 clones, approximately 85% of them singletons. Sequencing was done on a sample of peripheral blood. The source of these receptors is a human donor in a cohort sampled during active COVID-19. Both conserved end residues are trimmed from each CDR3.

cdr3_length,j_call,v_call,cdr3_aa
14,TRBJ2-6,TRBV19,ASSVTGISGANVLT
16,TRBJ1-6,TRBV5-1,ASSLGDRGNSYNSPLH
12,TRBJ1-6,TRBV28,ASSSGQGNSPLH
15,TRBJ2-1,TRBV24-1,ATSFKAGGPSYNEQF
12,TRBJ1-5,TRBV2,ASSPGQVHQPQH
14,TRBJ2-5,TRBV18,ASSPSGQLSQETQY
12,TRBJ2-1,TRBV6-5,ANGPSGSYNEQF
13,TRBJ1-5,TRBV19,ASSIVPQENQPQH
11,TRBJ1-4,TRBV2,ASRTGRREKLF
13,TRBJ2-6,TRBV29-1,SVGKAPPGANVLT
17,TRBJ2-2,TRBV3-1/TRBV3-2,ASSPIRDRGLIQTGELF
16,TRBJ1-6,TRBV7-2,ASSQGQGNNIHNSPLH
14,TRBJ2-2,TRBV30,AWSEGLAFDTGELF
14,TRBJ2-3,TRBV3-1/TRBV3-2,ASSQAGTSGTDTQY
10,TRBJ1-5,TRBV27,ASSLLREAQH
12,TRBJ1-1,TRBV7-3,ASSQGQTNTEAF
10,TRBJ2-7,TRBV5-5,ASSPGVYEQY
11,TRBJ2-2,TRBV7-9,ASSLFRAGELF
13,TRBJ2-7,TRBV7-2,ASSFPTGGYYEQY
11,TRBJ1-2,TRBV7-2,ASSLGQGVGHT
10,TRBJ1-1,TRBV29-1,SVEVSGNEAF
11,TRBJ2-3,TRBV12-3/TRBV12-4,ASSFGRGDTQY
13,TRBJ2-1,TRBV7-2,ASSTGLAGGGEQF
11,TRBJ1-1,TRBV29-1,SVRRGMNTEAF
10,TRBJ2-7,TRBV6-5,ASGASSYEQY
12,TRBJ2-1,TRBV10-3,AIRNGTAYNEQF
14,TRBJ1-1,TRBV6-2/TRBV6-3,ASSTRDRGGNTEAF
12,TRBJ1-1,TRBV7-9,ASSLGGSNTEAF
11,TRBJ2-3,TRBV29-1,SSPTSGTDTQY
13,TRBJ1-3,TRBV19,ASSRTGLSGNTIY
12,TRBJ1-2,TRBV28,ASRGGRGREGYT
13,TRBJ2-1,TRBV12-5,ASGSGLAGQDEQF
14,TRBJ2-5,TRBV6-2/TRBV6-3,ASSYSGEGQRETQY
9,TRBJ2-1,TRBV28,ASSPNNEQF
11,TRBJ1-1,TRBV3-1/TRBV3-2,ASSHLVYTEAF
11,TRBJ2-4,TRBV21-1,ASSLPGLAILY
13,TRBJ1-2,TRBV7-6,ASSLRQGQGDGYT